This T cell receptor beta chain was retrieved from a study of tumor-infiltrating lymphocytes in primary liver carcinoma. Background on the study: Donors had hepatocellular carcinoma or combined HCC and intrahepatic cholangiocarcinoma. Broader study findings: Tumor top-250-clone fractions significantly exceeded those of blood (p = 0.039). Roughly 8-25% of top clones, and no more, occurred in all five tumor regions.

Concerning this clonotype: The antigen remains unidentified. This could be a read error, since a much larger clone is one nucleotide away.

From around 500 ng of total RNA, TCR beta-specific cDNA was reverse-transcribed using a constant-region primer. What produced the TCR beta libraries was three nested multiplex PCR rounds using slightly modified ARM-PCR. It was with TRBV1-TRBV30 forward primers and a C-beta reverse primer that the first two PCR rounds were run, at roughly 10 cycles each. TCRdb re-analysed the multiplex PCR reads in MiXCR, keeping a single row per CDR3 protein. The sample lists fewer than 75,000 distinct CDR3 sequences, about 65% seen once, with around 44% in the top ten. Joint extraction of RNA and DNA used roughly 19-32 mg of bulk tissue that was unsorted. Patients showed chronic HBV infection and an absence of prior treatment. Germline V CDR1 and CDR2: SGDLS, YYNGEE. The CDR3 covers 14 residues.

Sample: liver tumor tissue from sampling region 4. Noted subset: tumor region T4, right-lateral pole. This chain joins TRBV9 and TRBJ2-3, with 8 bases that match TRBD2. The TCR was taken from a man in his forties with primary liver carcinoma and hepatitis B virus infection. The CDR3 bases are TGTGCCAGCACCCAGCGGACTAGCACAGATATGCAGTATTTT. Its translation is CASTQRTSTDMQYF.